One sample yielded the 13 T cell receptor beta chains listed below, sequenced in a study of early T cells in non-severe SARS-CoV-2 infection. TCRdb fed the 5' RACE reads into MiXCR, producing one record per CDR3 protein. The sample contains around 84,000 distinct CDR3 sequences, around 10% of which appear only once. The sample consisted of whole blood. The receptors originated from an adult who was a healthcare worker with PCR-confirmed SARS-CoV-2 infection or an uninfected control (not recorded which).

The chain has TRBV9 and TRBJ2-1, with unresolved D. The germline gives CDR1 SGDLS, CDR2 YYNGEE. The V and J ends lost 4 bases and 4 bases respectively, with 12 bases between them. The CDR3 is 14 amino acids. The CDR3 region is CASSPRLYYNEQFF. The CDR3 nucleotides read TGTGCCAGCAGCCCCCGGCTCTATTACAATGAGCAGTTCTTC.

This clonotype was observed many times. V gene TRBV5-1 combines with J gene TRBJ2-1, with a possible D match to TRBD1 (5 bases). CDR1 and CDR2 from the germline V gene are SGHRS and YFSETQ. The CDR3 runs to 15 residues. Trimming cost V 0 bases and J 5 bases, with 12 bases left between them. The CDR3 bases are TGCGCCAGCAGCTTGGAGGGGCTGATCGACAATGAGCAGTTCTTC. Translating gives CASSLEGLIDNEQFF.

This clonotype came up a few times. The J gene is TRBJ1-1, the V gene TRBV7-9, with a tentative D call TRBD1 (5 bases). Germline assignment: CDR1 SEHNR and CDR2 FQNEAQ (reference sequence). The CDR3 consists of 13 residues. Trimming shortened V by 3 bases and J by 5 bases, and 10 bases separated the two germline ends. The CDR3 DNA sequence: TGTGCCAGCAGCTTTGCTGGGGCAACTGAAGCTTTCTTT. This codes for CASSFAGATEAFF.

The chain has TRBV7-9 and TRBJ1-6; TRBD1 matches 9 bases. The CDR3 covers 14 residues. Trimming at V came to 5 bases and at J to 10 bases, leaving 6 bases not matched to a gene. The germline V gene encodes CDR1 SEHNR and CDR2 FQNEAQ (reference sequence). The CDR3 sequence is CASSPGQGDSPLHF. The CDR3 DNA reads TGTGCCAGCAGCCCGGGACAGGGAGACTCACCCCTCCACTTT.

This clonotype was seen many times. CDR3 nucleotide sequence: TGTGCCAGCAGCTTAGCCGGTGGCCCCTACAATGAGCAGTTCTTC. Translated, it gives CASSLAGGPYNEQFF. The chain joins TRBV11-2 to TRBJ2-1; D unclear. The CDR3 totals 15 residues. V lost 1 base, J lost 2 bases, and 9 bases lay in between. Germline CDR1 SGHAT, CDR2 FQNNGV. Together with reference TRBV11-2 and TRBJ2-1, the CDR3 gives the full variable domain: EAGVAQSPRYKIIEKRQSVAFWCNPISGHATLYWYQQILGQGPKLLIQFQNNGVVDDSQLPKDRFSAERLKGVDSTLKIQPAKLEDSAVYLCASSLAGGPYNEQFFGPGTRLTVL.

The chain recombines TRBV27 with TRBJ2-7; the D gene is possibly TRBD2 (5 bases). Germline V gene data show CDR1 as MNHEY and CDR2 as SMNVEV (reference sequence). The CDR3 contains 14 residues. V shed 5 bases and J shed 2 bases, with 13 bases lying between them. CDR3 sequence: CASSVVPRAYEQYF. CDR3 nucleotides: TGTGCCAGCAGTGTTGTCCCGAGGGCCTACGAGCAGTACTTC.

The CDR3 loop reads CASSREDTQYF. CDR3 in DNA: TGTGCCAGCAGTAGAGAAGATACGCAGTATTTT. This rearrangement joins TRBV27 to TRBJ2-3; D not resolved. The germline gives CDR1 MNHEY, CDR2 SMNVEV (reference sequence). The germline V and J ends were trimmed by 5 bases and 5 bases, with 5 bases remaining between them. This CDR3 spans 11 amino acids.

In this sample, this clonotype turned up a few times. This chain joins TRBV19 and TRBJ2-1; 7 bases line up with TRBD2. The V segment lost 0 bases and the J segment 4 bases; nucleotides outside the gene matches: 12. Germline CDR1 reads LNHDA; CDR2 reads SQIVND (reference sequence). This CDR3 spans 18 amino acids. The CDR3: CASSIDPPGSGAYNEQFF. CDR3 in DNA: TGTGCCAGTAGTATAGATCCCCCTGGGAGCGGGGCGTACAATGAGCAGTTCTTC.

This clonotype came up many times. The rearrangement joins TRBV29-1 to TRBJ2-2, with TRBD1 matching 7 bases. The CDR3 contains 14 residues. Germline assignment: CDR1 SQVTM and CDR2 ANQGSEA. The trim removed 7 bases at V and 3 bases at J, leaving 8 bases unmatched. The CDR3 loop reads CSATSGTDTGELFF. The CDR3 region has the DNA TGCAGCGCTACGTCCGGGACAGACACCGGGGAGCTGTTTTTT.

At least ten counts were recorded for this clonotype. V is TRBV7-2 and J is TRBJ1-5; 7 bases are shared with TRBD1. V trimming: 5 bases; J trimming: 7 bases; junction bases outside the gene matches: 2. The CDR3 has 12 amino acids. Germline CDR1 is SGHTA and CDR2 is FQGNSA. CDR3 in amino acids: CASSPGGQPQHF. CDR3 coding DNA: TGTGCCAGCAGCCCAGGGGGACAGCCCCAGCATTTT. The whole variable domain, filled in from reference TRBV7-2 and TRBJ1-5, reads GAGVSQSPSNKVTEKGKDVELRCDPISGHTALYWYRQSLGQGLEFLIYFQGNSAPDKSGLPSDRFSAERTGGSVSTLTIQRTQQEDSAVYLCASSPGGQPQHFGDGTRLSIL.

The chain has TRBV6-2 or TRBV6-3 and TRBJ2-1, with 9 positions matching TRBD2. J lost 3 bases, V lost 0 bases, and 3 bases had no gene match. CDR3 length: 16 amino acids. Per the germline V gene, CDR1 is MNHEY and CDR2 is SVGEGT. In DNA form, the CDR3 reads TGTGCCAGCAGTTACTCAGCGACTAGCGGCTACAATGAGCAGTTCTTC. As protein: CASSYSATSGYNEQFF.

This clonotype has just one count. The CDR3 loop reads CASSEGTDTQYF. CDR3 in DNA: TGTGCCAGCAGTGAAGGCACAGATACGCAGTATTTT. V usage is TRBV6-1 and J usage is TRBJ2-3; D is unclear. CDR3 length: 12 amino acids. Trimming removed 1 base from V and 1 base from J, with 0 bases in between. CDR1 MNHNS and CDR2 SASEGT come from the germline V gene.

The sample holds many counts of this clonotype. The junction departs from germline at one end; a sequencing error may be responsible. The genes are TRBV24-1 and TRBJ2-7; a weak D match, TRBD2 (6 bases). The CDR3 is 17 residues long. The V gene's germline CDR1 is KGHDR and CDR2 SFDVKD. CDR3 loop: CATSEAEWRVLSNEQYF. The CDR3 nucleotides are TGTGCCACCAGTGAAGCCGAGTGGAGGGTTCTCTCCAACGAGCAGTACTTC.